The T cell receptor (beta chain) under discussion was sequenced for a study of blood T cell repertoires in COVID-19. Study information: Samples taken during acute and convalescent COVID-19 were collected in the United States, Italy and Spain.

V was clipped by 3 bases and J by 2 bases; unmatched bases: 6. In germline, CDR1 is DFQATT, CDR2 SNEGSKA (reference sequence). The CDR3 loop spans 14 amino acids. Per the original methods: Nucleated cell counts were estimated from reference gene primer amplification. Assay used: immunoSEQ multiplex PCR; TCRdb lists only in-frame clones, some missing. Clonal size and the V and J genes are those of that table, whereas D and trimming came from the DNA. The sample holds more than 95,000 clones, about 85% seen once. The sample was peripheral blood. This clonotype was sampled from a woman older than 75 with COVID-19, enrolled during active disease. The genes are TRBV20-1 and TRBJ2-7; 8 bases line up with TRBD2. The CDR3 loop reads CSASSLAGPYEQYF. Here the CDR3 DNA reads TGCAGTGCTAGTAGCCTAGCGGGCCCCTACGAGCAGTACTTC.